The text below deals with one T cell receptor (beta chain). This sample was included in a study of blood T cell repertoires in COVID-19. The table came from immunoSEQ multiplex PCR; TCRdb's copy has only in-frame clones and leaves some out. The sample shows more than 350,000 clones, approximately 89% of them seen only once. This receptor was obtained from a woman under 40 with COVID-19, enrolled during active disease. The sequenced material came from peripheral blood.

The DNA for the CDR3 is TGTGCCAGCAGCGTAGGGGGCTTCACAGATACGCAGTATTTT. Translating it yields CASSVGGFTDTQYF. The chain has TRBV7-2 and TRBJ2-3; TRBD1 matches 7 bases. This CDR3 is 14 amino acids long. Per germline, CDR1 SGHTA and CDR2 FQGNSA. V dropped 5 bases and J dropped 2; count of bases not matched to a gene: 4.